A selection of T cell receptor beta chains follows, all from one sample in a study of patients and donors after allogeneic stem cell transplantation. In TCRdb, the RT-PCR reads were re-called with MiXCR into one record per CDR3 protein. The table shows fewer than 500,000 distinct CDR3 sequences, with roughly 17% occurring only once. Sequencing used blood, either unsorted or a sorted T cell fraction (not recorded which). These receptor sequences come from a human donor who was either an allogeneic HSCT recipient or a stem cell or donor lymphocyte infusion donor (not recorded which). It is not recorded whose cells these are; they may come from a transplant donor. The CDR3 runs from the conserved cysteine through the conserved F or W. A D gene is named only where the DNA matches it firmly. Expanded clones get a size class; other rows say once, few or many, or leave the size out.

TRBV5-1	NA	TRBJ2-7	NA	TGCGCCAGCAGCCTCCGACAGTTCGAGCAGTACTTC	CASSLRQFEQYF
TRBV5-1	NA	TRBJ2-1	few	TGCGCCAGCAGCTTGGGGTCAGATCCATACAATGAGCAGTTCTTC	CASSLGSDPYNEQFF
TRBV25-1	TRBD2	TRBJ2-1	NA	TGTGCCAGCCTCGTTAGGGGACTAGCGGAATTGTTCTTC	CASLVRGLAELFF
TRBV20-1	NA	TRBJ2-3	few	TGCAGTGCTAGAGATGCCACGTGGGAGCTACGCACAGATACGCAGTATTTT	CSARDATWELRTDTQYF
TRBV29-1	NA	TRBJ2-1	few	TGCAGCGTTACCGGGAGCTCCTACAATGAGCAGTTCTTC	CSVTGSSYNEQFF
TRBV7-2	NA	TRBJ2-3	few	TGTGCCAGCAAGGGGAGTCCGACGGGAGATACGCAGTATTTT	CASKGSPTGDTQYF
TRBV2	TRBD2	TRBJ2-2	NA	TGTGCCAGCAGTGATCCGCTAGCGGCGAACACCGGGGAGCTGTTTTTT	CASSDPLAANTGELFF
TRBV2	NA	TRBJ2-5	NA	TGTGCCAGCTCAGGGGCGGGGAGAGAGACCCAGTACTTC	CASSGAGRETQYF
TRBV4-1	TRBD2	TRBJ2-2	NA	TGCGCCAGCAGCCACGGACTAGCGGGAATGAGGGGCACCGGGGAGCTGTTTTTT	CASSHGLAGMRGTGELFF
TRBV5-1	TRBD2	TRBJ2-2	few	TGCGCCAGCAGCTCCCTTTTCAGACTAGCGGGGGATTTCACCGGGGAGCTGTTTTTT	CASSSLFRLAGDFTGELFF
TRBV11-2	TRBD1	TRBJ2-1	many	TGTGCCAGCAGCTTAGATTATATAGGCAGGGGGCTCAATGAGCAGTTCTTC	CASSLDYIGRGLNEQFF
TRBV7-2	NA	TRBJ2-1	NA	TGTGCCAGCTTTTCCGGGAGCTATGAGCAGTTCTTC	CASFSGSYEQFF
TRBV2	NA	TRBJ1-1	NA	TGTGCCAGCAGTGGAGACAGGAACACTGAAGCTTTCTTT	CASSGDRNTEAFF
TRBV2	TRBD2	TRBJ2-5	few	TGTGCCAGCAACACCGTGGGAGGGCCCCAAGAGACCCAGTACTTC	CASNTVGGPQETQYF
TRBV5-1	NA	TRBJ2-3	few	TGCGCCAGCAGCTTGGTCGGGGGAGGTGTAGATACGCAGTATTTT	CASSLVGGGVDTQYF
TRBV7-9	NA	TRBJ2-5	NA	TGTGCCAGCAGCCCCCCGGGACCCCAAGAGACCCAGTACTTC	CASSPPGPQETQYF
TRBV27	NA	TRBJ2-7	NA	TGTGCCAGCAGTCCTGAAAGGGCTACAACCTACGAGCAGTACTTC	CASSPERATTYEQYF
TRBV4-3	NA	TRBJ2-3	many	TGCGCCAGCAGCCTGGACATCAGCACAGATACGCAGTATTTT	CASSLDISTDTQYF
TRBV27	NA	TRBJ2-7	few	TGTGCCAGCAGCTTCGGACTCCCGCAGGACGAGCAGTACTTC	CASSFGLPQDEQYF
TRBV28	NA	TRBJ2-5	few	TGTGCCAGCGGAGGTGGGGGTGAGACCCAGTACTTC	CASGGGGETQYF
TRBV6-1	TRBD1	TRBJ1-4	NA	TGTGCCAGCAGTCGGGGACAGGGAGAAAAACTGTTTTTT	CASSRGQGEKLFF
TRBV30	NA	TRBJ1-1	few	TGTGCCTGGAGTGTCCAGGGAGCCACTGAAGCTTTCTTT	CAWSVQGATEAFF
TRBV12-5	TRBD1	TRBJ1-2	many	TGTGCTAGTGGTATCACAGGGGGCAATGGCTACACCTTC	CASGITGGNGYTF
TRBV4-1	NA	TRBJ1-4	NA	TGCGCCAGCAGCCTATTCGCCCGGGGCGCAACTAATGAAAAACTGTTTTTT	CASSLFARGATNEKLFF
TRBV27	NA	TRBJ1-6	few	TGTGCCAGCACCTCTCTGGGGGCCCAATCACCCCTCCACTTT	CASTSLGAQSPLHF
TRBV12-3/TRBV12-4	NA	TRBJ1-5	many	TGTGCCAGCAGCCAGCAGGGTGGGGGACAGCCCCAGCATTTT	CASSQQGGGQPQHF
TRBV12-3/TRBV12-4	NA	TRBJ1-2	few	TGTGCCAGCAGTCGGACTCTACGGGACTATGGCTACACCTTC	CASSRTLRDYGYTF
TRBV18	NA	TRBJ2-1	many	TGTGCCAGCTCACGGGGGGATGAGCAGTTCTTC	CASSRGDEQFF
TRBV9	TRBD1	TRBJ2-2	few	TGTGCCAGCAGCGTTTCGGGACAGGGGAGGACCGGGGAGCTGTTTTTT	CASSVSGQGRTGELFF
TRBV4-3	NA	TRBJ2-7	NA	TGCGCCAGCAGCCCAAGGGGGGGGACGGGCTTCGGCTCCTACGAGCAGTACTTC	CASSPRGGTGFGSYEQYF
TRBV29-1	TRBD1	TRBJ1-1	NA	TGCAGCGCGGACCTACAGGGGCGGGGCACTGAAGCTTTCTTT	CSADLQGRGTEAFF
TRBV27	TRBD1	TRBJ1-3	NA	TGTGCCAGCAGTCCACAATGGACAGGGCGGGGTGCTGGAAACACCATATATTTT	CASSPQWTGRGAGNTIYF
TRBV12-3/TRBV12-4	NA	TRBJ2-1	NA	TGTGCCAGCCAGACGGCGGGTGAGCAGTTCTTC	CASQTAGEQFF
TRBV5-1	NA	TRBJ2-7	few	TGCGCCAGCAGCTTGGCGAGCCAGGGGAACGAGCAGTACTTC	CASSLASQGNEQYF
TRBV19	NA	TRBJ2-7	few	TGTGCCAGTAGTAGGGGGCCAGCCTACGAGCAGTACTTC	CASSRGPAYEQYF
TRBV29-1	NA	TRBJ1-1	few	TGCAGCGTTGATATGGGGGGCCGCACTGAAGCTTTCTTT	CSVDMGGRTEAFF
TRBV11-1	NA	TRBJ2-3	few	TGTGCCAGCAGCCCACGGATAGCCACAGATACGCAGTATTTT	CASSPRIATDTQYF
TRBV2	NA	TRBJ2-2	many	TGTGCCAGCAGGGACAGCCCTAACACCGGGGAGCTGTTTTTT	CASRDSPNTGELFF
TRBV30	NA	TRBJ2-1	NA	TGTGCCTGGAGTACCTCGGCCTCACCGTTCTTC	CAWSTSASPFF
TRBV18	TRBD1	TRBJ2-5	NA	TGTGCCAGCTCACCGTCCATGGGGGACAGACAACAAGAGACCCAGTACTTC	CASSPSMGDRQQETQYF
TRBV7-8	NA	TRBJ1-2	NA	TGTGCCAGCAGCTTAGAGGGCAGGCAAGGCTACACCTTC	CASSLEGRQGYTF
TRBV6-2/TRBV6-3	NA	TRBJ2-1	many	TGTGCCAGCAGTGACTACGTCCCATCGCGGGTCTTC	CASSDYVPSRVF
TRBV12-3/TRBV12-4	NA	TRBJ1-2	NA	TGTGCCAGCCTACCCTCCCCACTATACGGCTACACCTTC	CASLPSPLYGYTF
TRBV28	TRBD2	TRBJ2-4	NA	TGTGCCACCCGGGGGGGAGACCTAGCCAAAAACATTCAGTACTTC	CATRGGDLAKNIQYF
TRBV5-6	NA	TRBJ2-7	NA	TGTGCCAGCAGCCTTAAGGGGGGGAGAGGGTACTACGAGCAGTACTTC	CASSLKGGRGYYEQYF
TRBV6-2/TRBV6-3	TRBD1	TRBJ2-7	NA	TGTGCCAGCCGACAGGGTCTCGGCGAGCAGTACTTC	CASRQGLGEQYF
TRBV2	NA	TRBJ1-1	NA	TGTGCCAGCAGTGGCTTGAAGGGTCCAGGGGCGAACACTGAAGCTTTCTTT	CASSGLKGPGANTEAFF
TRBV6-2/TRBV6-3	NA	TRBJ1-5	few	TGTGCCAGCACCTCTGGGGGGGAAACTAGCAATCAGCCCCAGCATTTT	CASTSGGETSNQPQHF
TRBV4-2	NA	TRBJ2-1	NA	TGTGCCAGCAGCCAAGGGGGGGACTACAATGAGCAGTTCTTC	CASSQGGDYNEQFF
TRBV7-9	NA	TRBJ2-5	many	TGTGCCAGCAGCCCACGTCCTCAAGAGACCCAGTACTTC	CASSPRPQETQYF